A single sample is the source of the 2 T cell receptor beta chains below, sequenced in a study of T cell clones after liver transplantation. This table comes from immunoSEQ multiplex PCR, and its TCRdb copy is limited to in-frame clones, with some not included. The sample yields over 45,000 clones, about 67% seen once. The sequenced sample was CD4+ T cells from blood, obtained roughly 55 months after liver transplant. Every receptor here comes from a human patient who received a liver transplant. T cells may partly derive from the graft donor.

The J gene is TRBJ2-1, the V gene TRBV19; D not resolved. The CDR3 is 11 amino acids. Germline values: CDR1 LNHDA, CDR2 SQIVND (reference sequence). V gave up 9 bases and J gave up 6 bases, with 9 bases separating them. CDR3 amino acids: CASRVANEQFF. The CDR3, as DNA: TGTGCCAGCCGGGTGGCCAATGAGCAGTTCTTC.

This clone appeared a few times. This rearrangement joins TRBV6-5 to TRBJ1-5, with D perhaps matching TRBD1 (5 bases). The CDR3 length is 13 residues. Trimming took off 5 bases at V and 7 bases at J, with 12 bases between the two ends. The germline V gene encodes CDR1 MNHEY and CDR2 SVGAGI. The CDR3 loop is CASSTGREQPQHF. The CDR3 DNA sequence: TGTGCCAGCAGTACAGGTCGGGAACAGCCCCAGCATTTT.